Described below is a single TCR beta chain sequence and its context. Its antigen is still unknown. Within one base of it there is no much larger clone, and no base qualities were kept. Ficoll-Paque density gradient centrifugation was used to isolate PBMCs. These reads were obtained on an Illumina NovaSeq 6000. TCRalpha and TCRbeta cDNA libraries were built by 5'RACE with constant-segment primers, adding sample barcodes and unique molecular identifiers. RNA was extracted from every sample with Trizol reagent. The libraries were amplified in two PCR steps, and the second step added a second sample barcode and Illumina TruSeq adapters. Libraries were sequenced on an Illumina NovaSeq with 2 x 150 bp paired-end reads. In the original analysis: The reads were demultiplexed and collapsed into UMI-guided consensus sequences using migec v1.2.7. Using mixcr v2.1.11, UMI consensuses were aligned to TRA and TRB V and J templates and then assembled into clonotypes. Expanded or contracted clonotypes were those called significant by both edgeR and NoisET, with noise models trained on biological replicates. For edgeR calls, a false discovery rate-adjusted p below 0.01 and a log2 fold-change threshold of 1 were applied. As an exploratory analysis of dynamics, max-normalized trajectories of the 1000 most abundant clonotypes were examined by PCA with hierarchical clustering. Separately sequenced CD4+ and CD8+ repertoires were used to assign a CD4 or CD8 phenotype to each responding clone. Using fastp trimming at Q25 and MiXCR clonotype assembly, TCRdb reanalyzed the public sequencing data and kept in-frame beta chains. Every CDR3 protein is listed once, alongside the most common genes and DNA of its rows. The V and J calls come from TCRdb's annotation, not from the publication. The sample table lists hundreds of thousands of distinct CDR3 sequences, roughly 8.2% of them with a count of one. The leading ten clones occupy 22% of the sample.

CDR1 and CDR2 were assigned from the germline V gene as MDHEN and SYDVKM. V is pared back by 5 bases and J by 9 bases, with 14 bases lying between the germline termini. The CDR3 holds 13 amino acids from the cysteine to the phenylalanine. Just the 39-base CDR3 DNA is kept, in frame starting at base 1. These data originate in a study of T-cell memory formation after mild COVID-19 (dated by TCRdb to the early 2020s). Regarding the study in general: TCR sequence clusters from the two donors were largely donor specific. Longitudinal TCRalpha and TCRbeta repertoire sequencing tracked T-cell clones expanding and contracting after mild COVID-19 in two donors. Two young, previously healthy adult volunteers, one female and one male, were included in the cohort. The investigation overall reported the following: Only two mild cases were covered in the study, and larger cohorts including severe cases with pre-infection samples were considered necessary. Whether the second-wave clones peaking on day 37 were SARS-CoV-2 specific was not confirmed. Some responding clones were found in pre-infection memory, which suggests that pre-existing cross-reactive memory T cells took part in the SARS-CoV-2 response. Contracting CD4+ clones turned up mainly in the CM and EM memory subsets, whereas EMRA was where CD8+ clones were enriched. From day 15 to 85, contracting clones showed balanced CD4/CD8 phenotypes, whereas a second wave of clones that expanded from day 15 to 37 leaned towards CD4+.

This clonotype was obtained from a man aged 18 to 29 who had mild COVID-19 (a few samples of this study predate the infection). The sample titles of this study are shuffled in the database, so cell type and time point are left out; the donor was told from shared clones. The V and J segments used are TRBV28 and TRBJ2-1, with TRBD1 as a weak D call on 6 bases. The sample was PBMCs or a T cell subset sorted from them (not recorded which). CDR3 protein: CASSPYGRGEQFF. The DNA reads as follows: TGTGCCAGCAGTCCGTACGGCAGGGGTGAGCAGTTCTTC.